This TCR beta chain was observed in a study of cytomegalovirus exposure and HLA in healthy donors. Regarding the study as a whole: Rare TCR sequences predominated, though certain public TCRs were found in many donors.

Germline CDR1 MNHEY, CDR2 SVGAGI. This CDR3 is 15 amino acids long. V lost 6 bases to trimming and J lost 3 bases; unmatched junction nucleotides: 5. Details on this clone: Its antigen remains unidentified.

This table comes from immunoSEQ multiplex PCR, and its TCRdb copy is limited to in-frame clones, with some not included. Of about 200,000 clones listed, around 84% are singletons. The TCR sequence derives from a woman aged 25 to 45 in good health and CMV-seropositive. J is TRBJ1-5 and V is TRBV6-5; 10 bases match TRBD1. The specimen was PBMCs. The CDR3 coding sequence is TGTGCCAGCAGATCGACAGGGGGCCCCAATCAGCCCCAGCATTTT. Translated, it gives CASRSTGGPNQPQHF.